Below, 27 T cell receptor beta chains from the same sample are listed, as sequenced in a study of control samples from healthy donors and cancer patients. Assay used: immunoSEQ multiplex PCR; TCRdb lists only in-frame clones, some missing. The repertoire includes about 58,000 clones, 94% of them detected once, and less than 4% sits in the top ten. Sequenced material: blood. The origin of the receptors is a man younger than 40 in good health.

The CDR3 DNA follows: TGCGCCAGCAGTGGTCTGATCCAGGAGACCCAGTACTTC. Translating gives CASSGLIQETQYF. The chain is built from TRBV10-2 and TRBJ2-5; D remains ambiguous. The CDR3 spans 13 residues. Germline CDR1 is WSHSY and CDR2 is SAAADI. The ends were cut back, 4 bases at V and 5 bases at J, with 11 bases in the middle.

Details on this clone: Sequence at one end of the junction differs from germline and may be a read error. This chain uses TRBV30 with TRBJ2-2, with D tentatively TRBD1 (6 bases). The CDR3 has 15 residues. Germline lookup yields CDR1 GTSNPN and CDR2 SVGIG (reference sequence). CDR3 sequence: CAWTVGRLNTGELFF. The CDR3, as DNA: TGTGCGTGGACAGTCGGACGATTGAACACCGGGGAGCTGTTTTTT.

This chain links TRBV6-5 with TRBJ1-1, with D tentatively TRBD1 (6 bases). In germline, CDR1 is MNHEY, CDR2 SVGAGI. The V gene lost 5 bases and the J gene lost 11 bases, with 15 bases spanning the gap. This CDR3 has 12 amino acids. CDR3 nucleotide sequence: TGTGCCAGCAGTATAACAGGGTTGTCGGCTTTCTTT. It encodes CASSITGLSAFF.

The J gene is TRBJ1-2, the V gene TRBV19, with D maybe TRBD1 (5 bases). V lost 2 bases to trimming and J lost 0 bases, with 13 bases between them. Germline loops: CDR1 LNHDA, CDR2 SQIVND (reference sequence). The CDR3 extends over 16 amino acids. The CDR3: CASSIRGEGTNYGYTF. The CDR3 nucleotides read TGTGCCAGTAGTATAAGGGGAGAGGGGACTAACTATGGCTACACCTTC.

As to this clone: At the DNA level, this CDR3 is encoded by other sequences in the same sample as well. The rearrangement joins TRBV19 to TRBJ2-7; D unclear. Trimming shortened V by 3 bases and J by 2 bases, and 8 bases separated the two germline ends. Germline V gene lookup returns CDR1 LNHDA and CDR2 SQIVND (reference sequence). There are 13 residues in the CDR3. The CDR3 loop is CASSIQGTYEQYF. DNA for the CDR3: TGTGCCAGTAGTATTCAAGGGACCTACGAGCAGTACTTC.

The chain couples TRBV7-9 to TRBJ1-2; weak D call: TRBD1 (5 bases). Per the germline V gene, CDR1 is SEHNR and CDR2 is FQNEAQ (reference sequence). There are 13 residues in the CDR3. With 5 bases removed from V and 4 bases from J, the gap between germline ends came to 11 bases. The CDR3 sequence: CASSLGAGYGYTF. In nucleotides, the CDR3 is TGTGCCAGCAGCCTTGGGGCGGGCTATGGCTACACCTTC.

CDR3 nucleotide sequence: TGTGCCATCAGTGAACGACAGAACACTGAAGCTTTCTTT. Its translation: CAISERQNTEAFF. J is TRBJ1-1 and V is TRBV10-3; no definite D call. V was shortened by 3 bases and J by 1 base, with 6 bases between the two germline ends. Germline loops: CDR1 ENHRY, CDR2 SYGVKD. The CDR3 is 13 residues long.

Remarks on this clone: This sample includes further DNA sequences coding for the same CDR3. The CDR3 is CASSKQDPVGEQYF. CDR3 DNA sequence: TGTGCCAGCAGTAAACAAGACCCAGTGGGCGAGCAGTACTTC. The V call is TRBV5-4, the J call TRBJ2-7; D is unresolved. Trimming took 5 bases from V and 6 from J, leaving 18 bases between them. The CDR3 covers 14 residues. Per the germline V gene, CDR1 is SGHNT and CDR2 is YYREEE (reference sequence).

The J gene is TRBJ1-5, the V gene TRBV3-1 (or the pseudogene TRBV3-2), with 7 nucleotides matching TRBD1. The germline V gene encodes CDR1 LGHDT and CDR2 YNNKEL (reference sequence). V shed 4 bases and J 2 bases; nucleotides not matched to a gene: 5. The CDR3 extends over 15 amino acids. This chain's CDR3 is CASSRTGTGNQPQHF. The CDR3 bases are TGTGCCAGCAGCCGCACCGGGACAGGCAATCAGCCCCAGCATTTT.

The rearrangement joins TRBV10-3 to TRBJ1-4, with 8 bases identical to TRBD1. The CDR3 length is 13 residues. Per germline, CDR1 ENHRY and CDR2 SYGVKD. V gave up 11 bases and J gave up 6 bases; unmatched junction bases: 8. The CDR3 reads CASGQGGDEKLFF. CDR3 nucleotides: TGTGCCTCCGGACAGGGCGGGGATGAAAAACTGTTTTTT.

This chain links TRBV6-5 with TRBJ1-2, with TRBD1 identical over 7 bases. CDR3 length equals 14 residues. Germline CDR1 is MNHEY and CDR2 is SVGAGI. The J segment lost 1 base and the V segment lost 6 bases, leaving 5 bases of the junction unmatched. In nucleotides, the CDR3 is TGTGCCAGCAGCCCGGGACAGCGTAACTATGGCTACACCTTC. Amino acid sequence: CASSPGQRNYGYTF.

In DNA form, the CDR3 reads TGCAGTGCTAGTGTTCGCCCGGGGTCCTACGAGCAGTACTTC. Residues: CSASVRPGSYEQYF. The chain links TRBV20-1 to TRBJ2-7; D may be TRBD2 (5 bases). V lost 3 bases to trimming and J lost 1 base, with 13 bases between them. The V gene's germline CDR1 is DFQATT and CDR2 SNEGSKA (reference sequence). This CDR3 region has 14 residues.

The V call is TRBV11-2, the J call TRBJ1-1, with 7 bases identical to TRBD1. V lost 5 bases and J lost 1; bases outside the gene matches: 4. Germline V gene lookup returns CDR1 SGHAT and CDR2 FQNNGV. The CDR3 consists of 14 residues. For the CDR3, the DNA is TGTGCCAGCAGCACGCGACAGGGGAACACTGAAGCTTTCTTT. Its protein product is CASSTRQGNTEAFF.

The DNA of the CDR3 is TGTGCCAGCAGTTTCAGGGGACGGAGCAATCAGCCCCAGCATTTT. Translating gives CASSFRGRSNQPQHF. The J gene is TRBJ1-5, the V gene TRBV28; possible D gene TRBD1, 6 bases. CDR3 length: 15 amino acids. V was cut by 3 bases and J by 1 base, with 10 bases left in between. The germline CDR1 and CDR2 sequences are MDHEN and SYDVKM. Together with reference TRBV28 and TRBJ1-5, the CDR3 gives the full variable domain: DVKVTQSSRYLVKRTGEKVFLECVQDMDHENMFWYRQDPGLGLRLIYFSYDVKMKEKGDIPEGYSVSREKKERFSLILESASTNQTSMYLCASSFRGRSNQPQHFGDGTRLSIL.

This chain uses TRBV4-2 with TRBJ2-7, with 8 nucleotides matching TRBD2. Germline CDR1 reads LGHNA; CDR2 reads YNFKEQ. Trimming cost V 4 bases and J 2 bases; bases outside gene matches: 16. The CDR3 loop spans 18 amino acids. This CDR3 reads CASSPLDSGDPRAYEQYF. CDR3 DNA: TGTGCCAGCAGCCCGTTGGATAGCGGGGACCCCCGAGCCTACGAGCAGTACTTC.

The rearrangement uses TRBV10-1 and TRBJ2-2; 10 bases agree with TRBD2. CDR1 and CDR2 (germline): WNHNN, SYGVQD (reference sequence). The junction had 4 bases not matched to a gene; V was cut back by 9 bases and J by 0 bases. This CDR3 has 15 amino acids. The CDR3 bases are TGCGCCAGTACTAGCGGGACAACGAACACCGGGGAGCTGTTTTTT. Its translation is CASTSGTTNTGELFF.

The V and J genes are TRBV9 and TRBJ1-2, with TRBD1 matching over 9 bases. The germline V gene encodes CDR1 SGDLS and CDR2 YYNGEE. CDR3 length: 14 residues. V dropped 4 bases and J dropped 8; count of bases not matched to a gene: 9. The CDR3 is CASSPAGTGRGYTF. CDR3 in DNA: TGTGCCAGCAGCCCCGCGGGGACAGGGAGAGGCTACACCTTC.

This chain joins TRBV11-3 and TRBJ2-1; 10 bases align to TRBD2. V dropped 1 base and J dropped 7; count of bases not matched to a gene: 4. The CDR3 is 15 residues long. Per the germline V gene, CDR1 is SGHNT and CDR2 is YENEEA. The DNA of the CDR3 is TGTGCCAGCAGCTTAGGGGCTAGCGGGGGAAATGAGCAGTTCTTC. Protein product: CASSLGASGGNEQFF.

V usage is TRBV4-1 and J usage is TRBJ1-4; a weak D match, TRBD1 (6 bases). Between the trimmed V and J ends, which lost 4 bases and 5 bases, there was a span of 11 bases. Per the germline V gene, CDR1 is MGHRA and CDR2 is YSYEKL. CDR3 length: 14 residues. The CDR3 loop is CASSLDSSNEKLFF. As DNA, the CDR3 is TGCGCCAGCAGCCTGGACAGTTCCAATGAAAAACTGTTTTTT.

V and J are TRBV10-3 and TRBJ2-1; D remains unclear. With 0 bases removed from V and 12 bases from J, the gap between germline ends came to 12 bases. This CDR3 is 13 amino acids long. Germline V gene data show CDR1 as ENHRY and CDR2 as SYGVKD. In DNA form, the CDR3 reads TGTGCCATCAGTGAGTCGACCTCTATCGGGCAGTTCTTC. Its protein is CAISESTSIGQFF.

The V call is TRBV27, the J call TRBJ1-1, with D unclear. The CDR3 loop spans 15 amino acids. V dropped 0 bases and J dropped 6 bases, with 14 bases sitting between them. The germline V gene encodes CDR1 MNHEY and CDR2 SMNVEV (reference sequence). The CDR3 DNA reads as TGTGCCAGCAGTTTATCGAGTCTGGGTTCCCCTGAAGCTTTCTTT. It yields the protein CASSLSSLGSPEAFF.

This clone was counted once. The rearrangement links TRBV9 to TRBJ1-2; no definite D call. Germline CDR1 SGDLS, CDR2 YYNGEE. Trimming stripped 0 bases from V and 3 bases from J, with 9 bases between. This CDR3 spans 14 amino acids. The CDR3 here is CASSVEAVDYGYTF. The CDR3 coding sequence is TGTGCCAGCAGCGTAGAAGCAGTAGACTATGGCTACACCTTC.

CDR3 region: CASSQGVREKLFF. For the CDR3, the DNA is TGTGCCAGCAGTCAGGGAGTTCGTGAAAAACTGTTTTTT. V usage is TRBV28 and J usage is TRBJ1-4; D is possibly TRBD1 (5 bases). Trimming cost V 5 bases and J 7 bases, with 11 bases left between them. Germline assignment: CDR1 MDHEN and CDR2 SYDVKM. The length of the CDR3 is 13 residues.

The V gene is TRBV5-1, the J gene TRBJ2-5; unclear D gene. The V gene lost 0 bases and the J gene lost 2 bases, with 5 bases spanning the gap. Germline CDR1 reads SGHRS; CDR2 reads YFSETQ. This CDR3 has 13 residues. As DNA, the CDR3 is TGCGCCAGCAGCTTGGACGGACAAGAGACCCAGTACTTC. Protein: CASSLDGQETQYF.

This rearrangement joins TRBV11-3 to TRBJ2-1, with D perhaps assigned TRBD1 or TRBD2 (6 bases each). Trimming removed 8 bases at V and 5 bases at J, with 13 bases between. The germline CDR1 and CDR2 sequences are SGHNT and YENEEA. The CDR3 runs 13 residues. Here the CDR3 reads CASSPGADNEQFF. The CDR3 region has the DNA TGTGCCAGCTCGCCGGGGGCGGACAATGAGCAGTTCTTC.

This chain joins TRBV2 and TRBJ2-2, with unresolved D. The V gene's germline CDR1 is SNHLY and CDR2 FYNNEI. The CDR3 runs 17 residues. Trimming removed 1 base from V and 6 bases from J, with 18 bases in between. The CDR3 nucleotides are TGTGCCAGCAGTGAAGACATGGTTATCCTGGGCGCCGGGGAGCTGTTTTTT. It codes for CASSEDMVILGAGELFF.

The J gene is TRBJ2-7, the V gene TRBV7-9, with 8 bases fitting TRBD2. V dropped 2 bases and J dropped 3; count of bases not matched to a gene: 9. The germline gives CDR1 SEHNR, CDR2 FQNEAQ (reference sequence). This CDR3 spans 16 amino acids. The CDR3 sequence: CASSLSQAGALYEQYF. The DNA of the CDR3 is TGTGCCAGCAGCTTATCCCAAGCGGGGGCTCTCTACGAGCAGTACTTC. Using reference TRBV7-9 and TRBJ2-7 for the parts outside the CDR3, the full variable domain is DTGVSQNPRHKITKRGQNVTFRCDPISEHNRLYWYRQTLGQGPEFLTYFQNEAQLEKSRLLSDRFSAERPKGSFSTLEIQRTEQGDSAMYLCASSLSQAGALYEQYFGPGTRLTVT.